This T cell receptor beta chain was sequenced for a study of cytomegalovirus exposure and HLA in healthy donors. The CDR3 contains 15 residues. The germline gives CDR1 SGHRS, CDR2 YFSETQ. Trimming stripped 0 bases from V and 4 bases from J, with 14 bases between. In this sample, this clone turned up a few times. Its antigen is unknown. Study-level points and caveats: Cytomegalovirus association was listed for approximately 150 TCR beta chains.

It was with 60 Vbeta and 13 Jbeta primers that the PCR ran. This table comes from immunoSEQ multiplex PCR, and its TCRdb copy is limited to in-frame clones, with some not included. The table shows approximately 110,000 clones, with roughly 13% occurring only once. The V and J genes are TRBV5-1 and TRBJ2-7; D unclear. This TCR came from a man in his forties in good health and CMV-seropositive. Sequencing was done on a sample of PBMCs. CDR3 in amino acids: CASSLDFTKPYEQYF. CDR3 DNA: TGCGCCAGCAGCTTGGATTTCACTAAACCTTACGAGCAGTACTTC. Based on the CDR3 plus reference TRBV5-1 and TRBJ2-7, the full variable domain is KAGVTQTPRYLIKTRGQQVTLSCSPISGHRSVSWYQQTPGQGLQFLFEYFSETQRNKGNFPGRFSGRQFSNSRSEMNVSTLELGDSALYLCASSLDFTKPYEQYFGPGTRLTVT.